This T cell receptor (beta chain) derives from a study of blood T cell repertoires in COVID-19. Study as a whole: COVID-19 samples collected from the United States, Italy and Spain covered acute and convalescent phases. Sample material is recorded as cDNA or gDNA derived from T cells, B-cell-depleted T cells, or PBMCs.

In the original workflow: Amplified reference gene primers provided the basis for estimating nucleated cell counts. Assay: immunoSEQ multiplex PCR; the TCRdb copy retains only in-frame clones and omits some. For V, J and clone size, that table is used; D and trimming come from the DNA. Of 150,000 or so clones listed, 82% are singletons. Trimming cost V 3 bases and J 5 bases, with 19 bases left between them. The CDR3 is 17 residues long. Germline assignment: CDR1 MNHEY and CDR2 SVGEGT. The sequence was obtained from an older woman with acute or convalescent COVID-19. Source material: peripheral blood. This chain links TRBV6-2 or TRBV6-3 with TRBJ2-2; D gene ambiguous. The CDR3 coding sequence is TGTGCCAGCAGTTATAAGATGTACAGTTATCCTACCGGGGAGCTGTTTTTT. As protein: CASSYKMYSYPTGELFF.